Shown below are 5 T cell receptor beta chains from a single sample sequenced in a study of identical twins. TCRdb called the 5' RACE reads again in MiXCR, with one record for every CDR3 protein. The profile shows just under 650,000 distinct CDR3 sequences, 7.1% of them singletons. These data are also associated with another study on yellow fever vaccine responses in identical twins.

The sample taken for sequencing was PBMCs. Source of these receptors: a woman aged 18-29 years in good health.

This clonotype was counted a few times. The rearrangement uses TRBV5-6 and TRBJ1-2, with D uncertain. Germline V CDR1 and CDR2: SGHDT, YYEEEE. The CDR3 has 14 residues. With 4 bases removed from V and 4 bases from J, the gap between germline ends came to 14 bases. As DNA, the CDR3 is TGTGCCAGCAGCCTGTCGGGTGTAACCTATGGCTACACCTTC. The encoded protein is CASSLSGVTYGYTF.

There are many counts of this clonotype. The chain has TRBV29-1 and TRBJ2-1; 9 positions match TRBD1. This CDR3 has 14 residues. The trim removed 8 bases at V and 5 bases at J, leaving 10 bases unmatched. CDR1 SQVTM and CDR2 ANQGSEA come from the germline V gene. CDR3 DNA sequence: TGCAGCAAAACCGGGACAGGGACCAACAATGAGCAGTTCTTC. It is translated as CSKTGTGTNNEQFF.

This clonotype has a handful of counts. The chain combines TRBV10-3 with TRBJ2-1; D is uncertain. The germline V and J ends were trimmed by 3 bases and 5 bases, with 8 bases remaining between them. The CDR3 runs 13 residues. Germline loops: CDR1 ENHRY, CDR2 SYGVKD. Here the CDR3 DNA reads TGTGCCATCAGTGAATCTAGGGACAATGAGCAGTTCTTC. Translation: CAISESRDNEQFF.

V and J are TRBV24-1 and TRBJ2-1; a weak D match, TRBD1 (6 bases). Trimming removed 9 bases at V and 8 bases at J, with 13 bases between. The germline V gene has CDR1 KGHDR and CDR2 SFDVKD. CDR3 length: 12 residues. The CDR3 protein is CATERGSDEQFF. The CDR3 bases are TGTGCCACCGAGAGGGGGTCCGATGAGCAGTTCTTC.

A word on this clonotype: At one of its ends the junction is not consistent with the germline gene, which may arise from a read error. The chain couples TRBV20-1 to TRBJ2-7; D is possibly TRBD2 (6 bases). Germline V gene sequence: CDR1 DFQATT, CDR2 SNEGSKA (reference sequence). The CDR3 is made up of 15 amino acids. The CDR3 sequence: CSARGWRGGHYEQYF. Written as DNA, the CDR3 is TGCAGTGCCAGAGGTTGGAGAGGAGGGCATTACGAGCAGTACTTC.